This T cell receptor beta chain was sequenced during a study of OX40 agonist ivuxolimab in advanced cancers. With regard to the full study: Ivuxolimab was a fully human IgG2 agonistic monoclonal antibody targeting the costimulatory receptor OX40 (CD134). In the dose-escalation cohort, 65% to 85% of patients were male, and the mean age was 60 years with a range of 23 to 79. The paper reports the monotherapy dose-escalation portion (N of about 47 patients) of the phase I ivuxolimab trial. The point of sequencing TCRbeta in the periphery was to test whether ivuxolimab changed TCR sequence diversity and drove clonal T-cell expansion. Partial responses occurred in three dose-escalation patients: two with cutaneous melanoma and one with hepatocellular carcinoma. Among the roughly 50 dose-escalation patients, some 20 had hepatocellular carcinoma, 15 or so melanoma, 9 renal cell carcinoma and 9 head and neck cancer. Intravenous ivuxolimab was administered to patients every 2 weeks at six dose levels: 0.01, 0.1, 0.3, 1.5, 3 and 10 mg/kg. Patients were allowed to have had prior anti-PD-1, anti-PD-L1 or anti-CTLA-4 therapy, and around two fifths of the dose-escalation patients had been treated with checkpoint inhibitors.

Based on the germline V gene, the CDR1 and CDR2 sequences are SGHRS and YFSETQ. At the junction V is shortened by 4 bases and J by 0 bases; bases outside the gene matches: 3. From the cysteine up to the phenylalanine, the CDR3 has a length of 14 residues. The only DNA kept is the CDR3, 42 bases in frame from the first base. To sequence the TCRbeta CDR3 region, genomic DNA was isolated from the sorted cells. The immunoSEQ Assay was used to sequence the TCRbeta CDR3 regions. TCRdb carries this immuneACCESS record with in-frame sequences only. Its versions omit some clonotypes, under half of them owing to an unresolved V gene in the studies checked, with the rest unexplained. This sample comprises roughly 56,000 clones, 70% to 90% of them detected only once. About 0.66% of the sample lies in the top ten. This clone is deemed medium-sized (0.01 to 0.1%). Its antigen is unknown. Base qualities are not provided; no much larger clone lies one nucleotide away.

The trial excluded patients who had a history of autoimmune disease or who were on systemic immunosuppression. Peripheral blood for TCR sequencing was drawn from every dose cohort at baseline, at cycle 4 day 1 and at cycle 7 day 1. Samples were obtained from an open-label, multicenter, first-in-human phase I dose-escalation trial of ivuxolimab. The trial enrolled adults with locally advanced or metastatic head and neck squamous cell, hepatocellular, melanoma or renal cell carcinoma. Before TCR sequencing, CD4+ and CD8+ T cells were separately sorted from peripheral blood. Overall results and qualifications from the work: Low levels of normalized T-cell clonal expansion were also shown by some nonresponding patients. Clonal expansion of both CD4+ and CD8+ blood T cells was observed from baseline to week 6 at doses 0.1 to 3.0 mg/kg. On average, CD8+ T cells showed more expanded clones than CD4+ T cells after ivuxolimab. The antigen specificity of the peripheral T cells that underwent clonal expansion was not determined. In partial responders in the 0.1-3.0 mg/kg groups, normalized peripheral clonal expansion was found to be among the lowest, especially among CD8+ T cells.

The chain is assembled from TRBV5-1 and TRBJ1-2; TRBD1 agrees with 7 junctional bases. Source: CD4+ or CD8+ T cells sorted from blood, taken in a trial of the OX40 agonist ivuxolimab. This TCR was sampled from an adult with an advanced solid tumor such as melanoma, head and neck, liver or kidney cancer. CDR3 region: CASSTQGANYGYTF. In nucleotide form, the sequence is TGCGCCAGCAGCACCCAGGGGGCTAACTATGGCTACACCTTC.